This T cell receptor beta chain was sequenced for a study of T-cell reconstitution after alpha-beta-depleted transplantation in children. Findings and caveats of the study: It was surviving recipient T cells and thymic progenitors that gave some patients high TCRbeta diversity at day 60. The origin of alpha-beta T cells about two months after transplant was reportedly several hundred expanded graft clones. The main origin of T-cell counts and diversity one year after transplant was newly produced T cells.

This clonotype was seen at least ten times. Its matching antigen is unknown. Construction of the TCRbeta library involved unique molecular identifiers. TCRdb used MiXCR to reprocess the PCR reads, holding one entry per CDR3 protein. Of over 120,000 distinct CDR3 sequences listed, more than 8% were seen once; the top ten hold 15% to 20%. Germline-derived CDR1 and CDR2 are MDHEN and SYDVKM. Trimming took off 4 bases at V and 5 bases at J, with 8 bases between the two ends. This CDR3 has 12 amino acids. This sequence was found in a female patient younger than 10 who had a stem cell transplant for congenital amegakaryocytic thrombocytopenia, so the T cells may come from the graft donor. The sequences come from PBMCs, mostly from graft donor cells, collected 180 days after TCRalphabeta/CD19-depleted stem cell transplant. The chain carries TRBV28 and TRBJ2-5; D gene unclear. The CDR3 region is CASSSLRETQYF. The CDR3 DNA reads as TGTGCCAGCAGTTCCCTGAGGGAGACCCAGTACTTC.